The rows below give T cell receptor beta chains drawn from one sample of a study of OX40 agonist ivuxolimab in advanced cancers. This table comes from immunoSEQ multiplex PCR, and its TCRdb copy is limited to in-frame clones, with some not included. The repertoire includes about 70,000 clones, 85% of them detected once, and 0.5% to 0.55% sits in the top ten. The sequencing here drew on CD4+ or CD8+ T cells sorted from blood, taken in a trial of the OX40 agonist ivuxolimab. These receptors all come from an adult with an advanced solid tumor such as melanoma, head and neck, liver or kidney cancer. Each CDR3 is given with its conserved first and last residue. A D gene is named only where the DNA matches it firmly. Clone size, where shown, is once, few, many, or a class for clones that have expanded.

d_gene | j_gene | abundance | v_gene | CDR3nt | CDR3aa
. | TRBJ2-7 | . | TRBV4-1 | TGCGCCAGCAGCCAGGTCGGTGGAGGGGCCTACGAGCAGTACTTC | CASSQVGGGAYEQYF
TRBD1 | TRBJ2-5 | . | TRBV27 | TGTGCCAGCAGTCTACAGGGGGCGCGGGAGACCCAGTACTTC | CASSLQGARETQYF
TRBD1 | TRBJ1-1 | . | TRBV7-2 | TGTGCCAGCAGCTTAGCGGGACAGGGAATCTCTGAAGCTTTCTTT | CASSLAGQGISEAFF
. | TRBJ2-7 | . | TRBV16 | TGTGCCAGCAGCCAAAGGTACGAGCAGTACTTC | CASSQRYEQYF
TRBD1 | TRBJ1-3 | . | TRBV5-1 | TGCGCCAGCAGCCCACAGGGGTTCTCTGGAAACACCATATATTTT | CASSPQGFSGNTIYF
. | TRBJ2-7 | . | TRBV30 | TGTGCCTGGAGTGTACAGTATGAGCAGTACTTC | CAWSVQYEQYF
. | TRBJ1-1 | . | TRBV2 | TGTGCCAGCAAGAGGGAAGAGGACACTGAAGCTTTCTTT | CASKREEDTEAFF
. | TRBJ1-2 | few | TRBV15 | TGTGCCACCAGCAGACGGGCAGACTATGGCTACACCTTC | CATSRRADYGYTF
. | TRBJ2-1 | . | TRBV27 | TGTGCCAGCACTCTACGAGGGGCGGGGACTTACAATGAGCAGTTCTTC | CASTLRGAGTYNEQFF
. | TRBJ2-5 | . | TRBV29-1 | TGCAGCGTTGTAGGGGGAAAGGGGGAGACCCAGTACTTC | CSVVGGKGETQYF
. | TRBJ1-1 | . | TRBV25-1 | TGTGCCAGTTCGCCTCGGAACACTGAAGCTTTCTTT | CASSPRNTEAFF
. | TRBJ2-3 | . | TRBV6-4 | TGTGCCAGCAGTGACCACTTCCCTCCAAGCACAGATACGCAGTATTTT | CASSDHFPPSTDTQYF
TRBD2 | TRBJ2-5 | . | TRBV9 | TGTGCCAGCAGCGTAGCGGGCGGGAGTCGCGGAGAGACCCAGTACTTC | CASSVAGGSRGETQYF
. | TRBJ1-2 | . | TRBV5-1 | TGCGCCAGCAGCTTGGTTGGTGACGTGTGGATGGCGTCCACCTTC | CASSLVGDVWMASTF
TRBD1 | TRBJ2-3 | . | TRBV5-1 | TGCGCCAGCAGCGCCTACAGGGGGGATAACCGAGATACGCAGTATTTT | CASSAYRGDNRDTQYF
. | TRBJ1-5 | . | TRBV7-8 | TGTGCCAGCAGCTTAGCTTCAGGGATGGGCAATCAGCCCCAGCATTTT | CASSLASGMGNQPQHF